This T cell receptor beta chain was observed in a study of patients and donors after allogeneic stem cell transplantation. TCRdb reprocessed the RT-PCR reads with MiXCR, giving one entry per CDR3 protein. The data show more than 850,000 distinct CDR3 sequences, with roughly 18% seen just once and around 5.5% held by the top ten. This clonotype was seen more than once but under ten times. From germline, CDR1 is SGHRS and CDR2 YFSETQ. The CDR3 has 15 amino acids. V dropped 2 bases and J dropped 5; count of bases not matched to a gene: 8. The TCR sequence derives from a human donor who was either an allogeneic HSCT recipient or a stem cell or donor lymphocyte infusion donor (not recorded which). It is not recorded whose cells these are; they may come from a transplant donor. V usage is TRBV5-1 and J usage is TRBJ1-2, with 8 bases fitting TRBD1. Specimen: blood, either unsorted or a sorted T cell fraction (not recorded which). This CDR3 reads CASSLPATGGYGYTF. In nucleotides, the CDR3 is TGCGCCAGCAGCTTACCCGCCACAGGGGGGTATGGCTACACCTTC.